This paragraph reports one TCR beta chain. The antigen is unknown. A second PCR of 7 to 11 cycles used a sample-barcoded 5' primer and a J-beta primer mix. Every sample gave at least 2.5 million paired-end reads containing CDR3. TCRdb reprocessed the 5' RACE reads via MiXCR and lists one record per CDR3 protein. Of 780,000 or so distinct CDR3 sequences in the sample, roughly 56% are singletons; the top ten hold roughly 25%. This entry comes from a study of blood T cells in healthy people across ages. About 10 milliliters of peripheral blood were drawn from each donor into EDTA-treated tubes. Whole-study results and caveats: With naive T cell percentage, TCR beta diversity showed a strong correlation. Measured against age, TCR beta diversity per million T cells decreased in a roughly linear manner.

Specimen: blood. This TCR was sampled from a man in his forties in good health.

The CDR3 spells CASRGTGGQGSNEQFF. The CDR3 coding sequence is TGTGCCAGCAGAGGCACGGGGGGACAGGGGAGCAATGAGCAGTTCTTC. This sequence joins TRBV6-1 and TRBJ2-1, with TRBD1 matching over 10 bases. V was clipped by 6 bases and J by 6 bases; unmatched bases: 11. CDR1 is MNHNS, CDR2 SASEGT, per germline. This CDR3 has 16 residues.